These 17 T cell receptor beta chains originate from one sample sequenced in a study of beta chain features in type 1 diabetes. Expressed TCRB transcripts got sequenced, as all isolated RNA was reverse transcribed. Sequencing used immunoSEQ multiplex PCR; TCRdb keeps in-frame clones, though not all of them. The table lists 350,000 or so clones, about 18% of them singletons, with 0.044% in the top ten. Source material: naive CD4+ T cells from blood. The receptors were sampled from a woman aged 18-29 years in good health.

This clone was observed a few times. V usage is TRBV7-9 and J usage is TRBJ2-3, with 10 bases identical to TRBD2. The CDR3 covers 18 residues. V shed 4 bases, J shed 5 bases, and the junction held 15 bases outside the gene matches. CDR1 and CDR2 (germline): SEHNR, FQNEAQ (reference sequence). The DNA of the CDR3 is TGTGCCAGCAGCTCCTCACCCACCATCACTAGCGGGGTAGATACGCAGTATTTT. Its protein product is CASSSSPTITSGVDTQYF.

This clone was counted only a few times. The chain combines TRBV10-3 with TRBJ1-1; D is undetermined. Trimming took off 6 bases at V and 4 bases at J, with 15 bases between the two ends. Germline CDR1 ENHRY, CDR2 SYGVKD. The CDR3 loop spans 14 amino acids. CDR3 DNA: TGTGCCATCAGAGGCTGGGAGGAGGGCACTGAAGCTTTCTTT. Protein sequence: CAIRGWEEGTEAFF.

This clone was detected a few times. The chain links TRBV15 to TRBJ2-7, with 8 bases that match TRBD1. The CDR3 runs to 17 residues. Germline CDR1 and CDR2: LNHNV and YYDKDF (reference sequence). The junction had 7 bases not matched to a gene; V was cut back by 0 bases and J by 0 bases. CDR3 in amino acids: CATSRDLGTGLSYEQYF. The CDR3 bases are TGTGCCACCAGCAGAGATTTAGGGACAGGACTCTCCTACGAGCAGTACTTC.

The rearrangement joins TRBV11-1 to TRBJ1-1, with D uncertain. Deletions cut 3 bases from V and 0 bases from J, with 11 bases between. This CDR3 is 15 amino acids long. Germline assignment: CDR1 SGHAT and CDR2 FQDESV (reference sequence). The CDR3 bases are TGTGCCAGCAGCTTTAGTTCTTCGATGAACACTGAAGCTTTCTTT. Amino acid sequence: CASSFSSSMNTEAFF.

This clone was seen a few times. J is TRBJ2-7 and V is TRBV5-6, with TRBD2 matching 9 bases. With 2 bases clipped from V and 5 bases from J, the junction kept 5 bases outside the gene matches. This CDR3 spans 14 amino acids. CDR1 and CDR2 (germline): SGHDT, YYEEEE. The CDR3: CASSLSGGSNEQYF. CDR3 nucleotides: TGTGCCAGCAGCTTAAGCGGGGGGTCCAACGAGCAGTACTTC. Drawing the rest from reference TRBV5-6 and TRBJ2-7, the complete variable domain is DAGVTQSPTHLIKTRGQQVTLRCSPKSGHDTVSWYQQALGQGPQFIFQYYEEEERQRGNFPDRFSGHQFPNYSSELNVNALLLGDSALYLCASSLSGGSNEQYFGPGTRLTVT.

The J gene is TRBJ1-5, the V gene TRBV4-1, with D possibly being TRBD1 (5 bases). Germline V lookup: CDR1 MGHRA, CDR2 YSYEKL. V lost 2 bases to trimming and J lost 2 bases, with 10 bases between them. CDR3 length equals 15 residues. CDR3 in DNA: TGCGCCAGCAGCCAAAGCAGGGTCCGCAATCAGCCCCAGCATTTT. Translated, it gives CASSQSRVRNQPQHF.

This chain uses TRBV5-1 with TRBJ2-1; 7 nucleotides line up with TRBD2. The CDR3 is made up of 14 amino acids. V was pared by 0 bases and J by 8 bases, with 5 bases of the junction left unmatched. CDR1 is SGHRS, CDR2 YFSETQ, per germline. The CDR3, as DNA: TGCGCCAGCAGCTTGGAAAGCCGGGGGGATGAGCAGTTCTTC. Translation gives CASSLESRGDEQFF.

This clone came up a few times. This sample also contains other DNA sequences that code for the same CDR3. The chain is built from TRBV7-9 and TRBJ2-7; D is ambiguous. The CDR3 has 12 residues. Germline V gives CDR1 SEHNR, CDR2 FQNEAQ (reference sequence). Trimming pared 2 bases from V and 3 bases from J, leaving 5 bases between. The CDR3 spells CASSLSGYEQYF. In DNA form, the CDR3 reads TGTGCCAGCAGCTTATCGGGCTACGAGCAGTACTTC.

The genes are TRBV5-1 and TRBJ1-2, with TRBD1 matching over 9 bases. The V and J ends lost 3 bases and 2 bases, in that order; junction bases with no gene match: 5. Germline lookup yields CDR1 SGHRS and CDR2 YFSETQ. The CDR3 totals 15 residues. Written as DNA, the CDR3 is TGCGCCAGCAGCTGGGGACAGGGACTCAACTATGGCTACACCTTC. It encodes CASSWGQGLNYGYTF.

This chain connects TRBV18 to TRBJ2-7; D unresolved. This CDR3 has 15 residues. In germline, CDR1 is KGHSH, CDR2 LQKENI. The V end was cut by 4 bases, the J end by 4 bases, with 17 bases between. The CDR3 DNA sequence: TGTGCCAGCTCACGATCCCTGACGGAGAGTTACGAGCAGTACTTC. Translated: CASSRSLTESYEQYF.

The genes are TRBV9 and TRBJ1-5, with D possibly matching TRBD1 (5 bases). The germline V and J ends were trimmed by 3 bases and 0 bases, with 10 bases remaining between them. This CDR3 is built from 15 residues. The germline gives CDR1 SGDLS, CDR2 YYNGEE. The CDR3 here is CASSEGLLSNQPQHF. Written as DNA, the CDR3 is TGTGCCAGCAGCGAGGGACTTCTTAGCAATCAGCCCCAGCATTTT.

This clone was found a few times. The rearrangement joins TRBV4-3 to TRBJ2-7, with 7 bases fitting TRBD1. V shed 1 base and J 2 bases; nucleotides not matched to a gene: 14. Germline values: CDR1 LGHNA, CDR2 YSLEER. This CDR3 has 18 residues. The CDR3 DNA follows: TGCGCCAGCAGCCAAGGGTTTGGACGGACAGGTCTGACCTACGAGCAGTACTTC. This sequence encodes CASSQGFGRTGLTYEQYF.

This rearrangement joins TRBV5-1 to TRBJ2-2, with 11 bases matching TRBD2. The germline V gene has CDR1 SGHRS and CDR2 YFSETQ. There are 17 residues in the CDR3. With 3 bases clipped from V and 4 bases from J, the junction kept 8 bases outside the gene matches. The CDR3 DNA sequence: TGCGCCAGCAGCTCCGCCTTAGCGGGAGGGATCACCGGGGAGCTGTTTTTT. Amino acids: CASSSALAGGITGELFF.

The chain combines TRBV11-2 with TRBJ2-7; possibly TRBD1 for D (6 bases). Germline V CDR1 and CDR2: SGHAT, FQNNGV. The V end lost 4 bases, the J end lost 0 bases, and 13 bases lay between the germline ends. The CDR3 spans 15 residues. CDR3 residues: CASSSPRGSSYEQYF. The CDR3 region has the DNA TGTGCCAGCAGCTCCCCCAGGGGAAGCTCCTACGAGCAGTACTTC.

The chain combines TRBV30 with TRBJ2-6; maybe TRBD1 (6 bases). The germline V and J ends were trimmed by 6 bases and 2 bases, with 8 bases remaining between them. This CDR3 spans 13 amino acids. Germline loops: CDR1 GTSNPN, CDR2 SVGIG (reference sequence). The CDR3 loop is CACRTAGANVLTF. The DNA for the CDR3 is TGTGCCTGCCGGACAGCTGGGGCCAACGTCCTGACTTTC.

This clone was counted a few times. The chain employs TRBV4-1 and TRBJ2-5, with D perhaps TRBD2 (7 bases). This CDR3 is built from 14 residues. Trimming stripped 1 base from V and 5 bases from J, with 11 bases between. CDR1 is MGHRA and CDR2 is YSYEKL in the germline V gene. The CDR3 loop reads CASSQVEGGETQYF. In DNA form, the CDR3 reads TGCGCCAGCAGCCAAGTGGAGGGGGGGGAGACCCAGTACTTC.

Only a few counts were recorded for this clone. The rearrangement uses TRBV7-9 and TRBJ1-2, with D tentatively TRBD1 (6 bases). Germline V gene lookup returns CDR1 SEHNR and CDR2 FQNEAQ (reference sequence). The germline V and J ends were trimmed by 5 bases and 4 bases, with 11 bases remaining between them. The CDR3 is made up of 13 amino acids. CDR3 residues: CASSTDSLYGYTF. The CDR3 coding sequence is TGTGCCAGCAGCACGGACAGCCTCTATGGCTACACCTTC.